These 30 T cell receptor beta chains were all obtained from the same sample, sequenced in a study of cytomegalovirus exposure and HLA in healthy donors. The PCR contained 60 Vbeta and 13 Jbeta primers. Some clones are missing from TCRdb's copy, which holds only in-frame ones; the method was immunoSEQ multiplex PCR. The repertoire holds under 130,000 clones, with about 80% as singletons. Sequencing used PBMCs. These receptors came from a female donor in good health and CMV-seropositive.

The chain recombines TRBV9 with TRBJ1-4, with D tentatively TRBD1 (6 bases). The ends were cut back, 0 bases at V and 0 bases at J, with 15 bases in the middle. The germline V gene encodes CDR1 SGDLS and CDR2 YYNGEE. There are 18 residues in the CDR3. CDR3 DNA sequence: TGTGCCAGCAGCGTAGGGGACACTCTTTTTCCAACTAATGAAAAACTGTTTTTT. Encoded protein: CASSVGDTLFPTNEKLFF.

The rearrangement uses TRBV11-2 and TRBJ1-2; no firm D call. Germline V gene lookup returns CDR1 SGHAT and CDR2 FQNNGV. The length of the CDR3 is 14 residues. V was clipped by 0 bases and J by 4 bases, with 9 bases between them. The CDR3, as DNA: TGTGCCAGCAGCTTAGATCTAACAGCCTATGGCTACACCTTC. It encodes CASSLDLTAYGYTF.

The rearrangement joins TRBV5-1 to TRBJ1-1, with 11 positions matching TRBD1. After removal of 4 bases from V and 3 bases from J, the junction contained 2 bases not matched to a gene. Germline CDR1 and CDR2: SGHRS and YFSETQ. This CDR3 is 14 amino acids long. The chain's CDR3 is CASSRDRGDTEAFF. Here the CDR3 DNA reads TGCGCCAGCAGCAGGGACAGGGGGGACACTGAAGCTTTCTTT.

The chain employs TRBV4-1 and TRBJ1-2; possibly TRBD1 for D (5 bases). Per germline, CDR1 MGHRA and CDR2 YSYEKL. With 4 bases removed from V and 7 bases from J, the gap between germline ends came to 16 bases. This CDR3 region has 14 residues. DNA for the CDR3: TGCGCCAGCAGCCCTACTTTGGGGCAGTTTGGCTACACCTTC. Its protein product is CASSPTLGQFGYTF.

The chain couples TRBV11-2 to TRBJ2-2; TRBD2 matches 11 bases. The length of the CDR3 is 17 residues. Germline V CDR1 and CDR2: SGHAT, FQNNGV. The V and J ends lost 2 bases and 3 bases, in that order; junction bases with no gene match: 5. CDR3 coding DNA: TGTGCCAGCAGCTTATTAGCGGGAGGGCCCGACACCGGGGAGCTGTTTTTT. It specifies CASSLLAGGPDTGELFF.

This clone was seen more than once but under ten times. This CDR3 reads CASSSGQGLEAFF. CDR3 nucleotide sequence: TGTGCCAGCAGTTCTGGACAGGGACTGGAAGCTTTCTTT. V and J are TRBV6-6 and TRBJ1-1; 8 nucleotides line up with TRBD1. The V segment lost 4 bases and the J segment 8 bases; nucleotides outside the gene matches: 6. CDR3 length equals 13 residues. Germline CDR1 and CDR2: MNHNY and SVGAGI (reference sequence).

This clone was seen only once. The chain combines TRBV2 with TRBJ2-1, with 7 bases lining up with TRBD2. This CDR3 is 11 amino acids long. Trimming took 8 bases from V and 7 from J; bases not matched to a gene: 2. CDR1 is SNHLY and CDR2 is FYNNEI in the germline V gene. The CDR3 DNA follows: TGTGCCAGCCGCGGGGGAAATGAGCAGTTCTTC. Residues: CASRGGNEQFF.

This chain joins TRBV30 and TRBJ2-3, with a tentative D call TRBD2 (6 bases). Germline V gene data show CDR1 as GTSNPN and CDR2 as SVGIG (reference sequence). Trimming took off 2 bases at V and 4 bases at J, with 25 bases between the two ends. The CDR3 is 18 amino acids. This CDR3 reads CAWSRPRRAISGADTQYF. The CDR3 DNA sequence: TGTGCCTGGAGTCGCCCTCGCCGGGCCATATCGGGGGCAGATACGCAGTATTTT.

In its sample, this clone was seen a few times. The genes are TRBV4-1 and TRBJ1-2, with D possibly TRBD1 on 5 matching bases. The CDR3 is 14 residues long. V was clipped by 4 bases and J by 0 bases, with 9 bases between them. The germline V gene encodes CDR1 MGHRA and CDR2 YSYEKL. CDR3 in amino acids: CASSPGGTNYGYTF. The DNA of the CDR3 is TGCGCCAGCAGCCCGGGGGGTACTAACTATGGCTACACCTTC.

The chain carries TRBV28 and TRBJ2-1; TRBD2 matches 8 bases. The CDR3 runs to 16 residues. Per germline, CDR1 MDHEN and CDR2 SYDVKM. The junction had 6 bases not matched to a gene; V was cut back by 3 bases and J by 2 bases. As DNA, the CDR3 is TGTGCCAGCAGTTTGACCAGCGGGGGAGCCTACAATGAGCAGTTCTTC. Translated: CASSLTSGGAYNEQFF.

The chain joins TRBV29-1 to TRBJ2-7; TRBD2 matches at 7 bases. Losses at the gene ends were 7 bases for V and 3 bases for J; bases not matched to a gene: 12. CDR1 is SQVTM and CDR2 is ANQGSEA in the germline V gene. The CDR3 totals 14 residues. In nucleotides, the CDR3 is TGCAGCGCCAATGATGTCGGCGGGGGCTACGAGCAGTACTTC. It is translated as CSANDVGGGYEQYF.

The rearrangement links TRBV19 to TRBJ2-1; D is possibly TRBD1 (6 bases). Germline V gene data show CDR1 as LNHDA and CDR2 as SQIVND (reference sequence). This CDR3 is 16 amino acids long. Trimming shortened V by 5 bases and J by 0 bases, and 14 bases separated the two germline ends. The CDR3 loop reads CASSAGQISSYNEQFF. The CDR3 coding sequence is TGTGCCAGTAGTGCCGGACAGATCAGCTCCTACAATGAGCAGTTCTTC. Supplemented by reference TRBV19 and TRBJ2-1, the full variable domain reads DGGITQSPKYLFRKEGQNVTLSCEQNLNHDAMYWYRQDPGQGLRLIYYSQIVNDFQKGDIAEGYSVSREKKESFPLTVTSAQKNPTAFYLCASSAGQISSYNEQFFGPGTRLTVL.

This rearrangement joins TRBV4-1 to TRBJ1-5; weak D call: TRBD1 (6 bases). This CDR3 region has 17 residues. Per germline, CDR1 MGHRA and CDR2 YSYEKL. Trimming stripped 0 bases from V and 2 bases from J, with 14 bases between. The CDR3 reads CASSQDFTGGRNQPQHF. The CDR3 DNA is TGCGCCAGCAGCCAAGATTTTACGGGGGGGCGCAATCAGCCCCAGCATTTT.

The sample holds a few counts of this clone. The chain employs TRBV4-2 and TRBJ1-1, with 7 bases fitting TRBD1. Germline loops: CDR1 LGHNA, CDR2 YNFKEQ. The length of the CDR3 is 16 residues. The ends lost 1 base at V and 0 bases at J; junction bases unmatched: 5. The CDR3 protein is CASSQVMGQLNTEAFF. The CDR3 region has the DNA TGTGCCAGCAGCCAAGTGATGGGACAGCTGAACACTGAAGCTTTCTTT.

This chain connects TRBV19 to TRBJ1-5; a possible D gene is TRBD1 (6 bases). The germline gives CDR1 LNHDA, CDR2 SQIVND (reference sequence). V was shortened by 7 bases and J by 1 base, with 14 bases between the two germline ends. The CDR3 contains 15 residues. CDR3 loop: CASKPPQGSNQPQHF. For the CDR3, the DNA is TGTGCCAGTAAGCCCCCACAGGGCAGCAATCAGCCCCAGCATTTT. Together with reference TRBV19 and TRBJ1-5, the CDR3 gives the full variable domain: DGGITQSPKYLFRKEGQNVTLSCEQNLNHDAMYWYRQDPGQGLRLIYYSQIVNDFQKGDIAEGYSVSREKKESFPLTVTSAQKNPTAFYLCASKPPQGSNQPQHFGDGTRLSIL.

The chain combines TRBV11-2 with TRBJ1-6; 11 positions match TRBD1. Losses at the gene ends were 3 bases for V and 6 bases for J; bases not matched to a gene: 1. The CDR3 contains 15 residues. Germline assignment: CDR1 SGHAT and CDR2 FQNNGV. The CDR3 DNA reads TGTGCCAGCAGCTTTGGGACAGGGGGTAATTCACCCCTCCACTTT. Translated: CASSFGTGGNSPLHF.

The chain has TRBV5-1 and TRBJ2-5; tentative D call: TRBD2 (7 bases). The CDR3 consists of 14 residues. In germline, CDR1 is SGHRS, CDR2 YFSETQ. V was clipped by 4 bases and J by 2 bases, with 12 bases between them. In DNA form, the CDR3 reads TGCGCCAGCAGCGGGAGGGGGGTTCAAGAGACCCAGTACTTC. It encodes CASSGRGVQETQYF.

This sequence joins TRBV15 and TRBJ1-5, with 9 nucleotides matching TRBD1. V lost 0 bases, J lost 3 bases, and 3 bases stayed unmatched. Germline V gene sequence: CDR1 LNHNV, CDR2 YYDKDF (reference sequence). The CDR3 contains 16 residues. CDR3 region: CATSREQGATNQPQHF. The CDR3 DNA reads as TGTGCCACCAGCAGAGAACAGGGGGCTACCAATCAGCCCCAGCATTTT.

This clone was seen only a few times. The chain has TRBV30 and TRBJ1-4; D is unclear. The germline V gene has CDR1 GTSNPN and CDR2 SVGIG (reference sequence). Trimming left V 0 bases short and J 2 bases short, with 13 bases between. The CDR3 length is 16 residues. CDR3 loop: CAWSVRGFGTNEKLFF. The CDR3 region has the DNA TGTGCCTGGAGTGTACGAGGGTTTGGGACTAATGAAAAACTGTTTTTT. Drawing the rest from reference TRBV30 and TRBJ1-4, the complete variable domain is SQTIHQWPATLVQPVGSPLSLECTVEGTSNPNLYWYRQAAGRGLQLLFYSVGIGQISSEVPQNLSASRPQDRQFILSSKKLLLSDSGFYLCAWSVRGFGTNEKLFFGSGTQLSVL.

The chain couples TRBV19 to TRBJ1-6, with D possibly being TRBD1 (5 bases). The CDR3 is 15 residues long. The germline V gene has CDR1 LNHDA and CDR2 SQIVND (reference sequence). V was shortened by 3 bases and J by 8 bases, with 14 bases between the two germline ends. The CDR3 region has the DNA TGTGCCAGTAGTATCGACCGTTTACAGGATTCACCCCTCCACTTT. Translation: CASSIDRLQDSPLHF.

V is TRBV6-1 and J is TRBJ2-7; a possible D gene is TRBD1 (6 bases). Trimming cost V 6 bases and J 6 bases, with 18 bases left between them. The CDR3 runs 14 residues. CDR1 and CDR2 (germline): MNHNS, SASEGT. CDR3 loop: CASRSQGSSGEQYF. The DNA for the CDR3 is TGTGCCAGCAGATCACAGGGATCCTCGGGCGAGCAGTACTTC.

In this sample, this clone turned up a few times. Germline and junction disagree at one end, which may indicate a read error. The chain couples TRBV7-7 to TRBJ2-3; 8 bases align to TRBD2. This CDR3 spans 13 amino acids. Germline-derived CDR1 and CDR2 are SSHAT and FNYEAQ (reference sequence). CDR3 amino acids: CASSPGLAGPQYF. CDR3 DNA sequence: TGTGCTAGCAGCCCCGGACTAGCCGGGCCGCAGTATTTT. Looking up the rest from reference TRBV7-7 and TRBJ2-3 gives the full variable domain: GAGVSQSPRYKVTKRGQDVTLRCDPISSHATLYWYQQALGQGPEFLTYFNYEAQPDKSGLPSDRFSAERPEGSISTLTIQRTEQRDSAMYRCASSPGLAGPQYFGPGTRLTVL.

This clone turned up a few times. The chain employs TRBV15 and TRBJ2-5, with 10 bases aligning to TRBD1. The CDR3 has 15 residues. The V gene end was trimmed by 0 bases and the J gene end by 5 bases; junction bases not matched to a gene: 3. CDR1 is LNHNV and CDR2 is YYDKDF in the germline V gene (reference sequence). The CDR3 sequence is CATSRDRTGGETQYF. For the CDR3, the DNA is TGTGCCACCAGCAGAGATCGGACAGGGGGGGAGACCCAGTACTTC.

The CDR3 DNA sequence: TGTGCCTGCCGGGGGACTAGCACAGATACGCAGTATTTT. This sequence encodes CACRGTSTDTQYF. This chain joins TRBV5-4 and TRBJ2-3, with D possibly being TRBD2 (6 bases). Germline values: CDR1 SGHNT, CDR2 YYREEE (reference sequence). Trimming removed 10 bases from V and 0 bases from J, with 12 bases in between. The CDR3 covers 13 residues.

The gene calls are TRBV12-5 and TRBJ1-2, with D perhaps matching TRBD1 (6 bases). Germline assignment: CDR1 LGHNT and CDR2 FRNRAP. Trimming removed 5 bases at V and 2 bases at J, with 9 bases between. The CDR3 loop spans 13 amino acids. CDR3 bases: TGTGCTAGTGGTATCCAGGGGAACTATGGCTACACCTTC. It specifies CASGIQGNYGYTF.

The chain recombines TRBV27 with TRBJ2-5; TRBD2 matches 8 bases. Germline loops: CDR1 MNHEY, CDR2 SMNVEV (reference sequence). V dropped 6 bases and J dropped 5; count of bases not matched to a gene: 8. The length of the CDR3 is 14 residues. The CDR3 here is CASRRAGVLETQYF. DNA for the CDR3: TGTGCCAGCAGACGAGCGGGAGTGTTGGAGACCCAGTACTTC.

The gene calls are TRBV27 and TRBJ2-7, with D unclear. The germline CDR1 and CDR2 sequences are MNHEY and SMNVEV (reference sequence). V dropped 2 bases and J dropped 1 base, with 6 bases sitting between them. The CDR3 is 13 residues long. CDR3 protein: CASSLLRSYEQYF. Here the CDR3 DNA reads TGTGCCAGCAGTTTACTACGGTCCTACGAGCAGTACTTC.

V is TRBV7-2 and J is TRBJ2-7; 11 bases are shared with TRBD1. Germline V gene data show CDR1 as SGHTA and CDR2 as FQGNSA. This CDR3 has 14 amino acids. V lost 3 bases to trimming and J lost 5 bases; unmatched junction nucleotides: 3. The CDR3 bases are TGTGCCAGCAGCTTCCGGACAGGGGGCGACGAGCAGTACTTC. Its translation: CASSFRTGGDEQYF.

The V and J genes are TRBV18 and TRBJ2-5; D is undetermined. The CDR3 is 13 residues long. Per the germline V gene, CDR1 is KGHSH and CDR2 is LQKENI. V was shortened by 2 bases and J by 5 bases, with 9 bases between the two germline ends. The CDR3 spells CASSPLTTETQYF. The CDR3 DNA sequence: TGTGCCAGCTCACCATTGACGACTGAGACCCAGTACTTC.

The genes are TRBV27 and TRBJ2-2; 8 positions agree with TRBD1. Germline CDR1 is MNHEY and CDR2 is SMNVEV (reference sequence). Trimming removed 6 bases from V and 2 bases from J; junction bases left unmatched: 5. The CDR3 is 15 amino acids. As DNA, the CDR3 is TGTGCCAGCAGGAAACAGGGGGTAAACACCGGGGAGCTGTTTTTT. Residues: CASRKQGVNTGELFF.